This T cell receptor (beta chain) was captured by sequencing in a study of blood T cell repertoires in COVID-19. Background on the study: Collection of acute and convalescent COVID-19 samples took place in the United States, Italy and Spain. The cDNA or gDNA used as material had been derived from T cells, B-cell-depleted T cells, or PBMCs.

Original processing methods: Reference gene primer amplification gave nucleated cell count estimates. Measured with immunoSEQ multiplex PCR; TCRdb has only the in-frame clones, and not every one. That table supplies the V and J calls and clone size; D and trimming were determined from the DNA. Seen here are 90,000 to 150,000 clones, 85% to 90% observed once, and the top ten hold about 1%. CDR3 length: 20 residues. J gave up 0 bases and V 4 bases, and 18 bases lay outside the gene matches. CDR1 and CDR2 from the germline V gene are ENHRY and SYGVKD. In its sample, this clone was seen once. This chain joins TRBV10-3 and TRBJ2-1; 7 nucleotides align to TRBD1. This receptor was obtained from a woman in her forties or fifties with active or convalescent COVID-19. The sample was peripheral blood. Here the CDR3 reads CAISGSGGTARTSSYNEQFF. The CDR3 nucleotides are TGTGCCATCAGTGGATCAGGTGGGACAGCCCGAACATCCTCCTACAATGAGCAGTTCTTC.